A single sample is the source of the 9 T cell receptor beta chains below, sequenced in a study of shared clonotypes between healthy human individuals. The table came from immunoSEQ multiplex PCR; TCRdb's copy has only in-frame clones and leaves some out. The sample carries roughly 530,000 clones, roughly 95% recorded once. The sample consisted of naive CD4+ T cells sorted from blood. The subset denotes: CD45RA+ positively selected. These receptors were collected from a woman younger than 45 in good health.

The J gene is TRBJ2-5, the V gene TRBV2, with D maybe TRBD2 (7 bases). Germline V lookup: CDR1 SNHLY, CDR2 FYNNEI. This CDR3 is built from 13 residues. V dropped 10 bases and J dropped 7 bases, with 19 bases sitting between them. The CDR3 spells CATSGGPSGTQYF. CDR3 DNA: TGTGCCACTTCGGGGGGCCCCAGTGGGACCCAGTACTTC.

The CDR3 DNA is TGTGCCAGTAGTAGAGGGACTAGCGGGAGTTACGAGCAGTACTTC. Its protein is CASSRGTSGSYEQYF. This chain joins TRBV19 and TRBJ2-7; 14 bases match TRBD2. The V segment lost 4 bases and the J segment 4 bases; nucleotides outside the gene matches: 3. The CDR3 is 15 residues long. CDR1 is LNHDA and CDR2 is SQIVND in the germline V gene (reference sequence).

As concerns this clone: Other DNA sequences from this sample encode an identical CDR3 as well. The genes are TRBV18 and TRBJ2-7; 10 bases map to TRBD1. Trimming removed 3 bases from V and 1 base from J; junction bases left unmatched: 3. The V gene's germline CDR1 is KGHSH and CDR2 LQKENI. The CDR3 covers 15 residues. CDR3 amino acids: CASSPGTGVSYEQYF. DNA of the CDR3: TGTGCCAGCTCACCCGGGACAGGGGTTTCCTACGAGCAGTACTTC.

The genes are TRBV11-2 and TRBJ2-7; no reliable D call. Germline V CDR1 and CDR2: SGHAT, FQNNGV. The length of the CDR3 is 11 residues. V lost 5 bases and J 4 bases, leaving 6 bases between the germline ends. CDR3 coding DNA: TGTGCCAGCAGCGTTATATACGAGCAGTACTTC. Translated, it gives CASSVIYEQYF. The full variable domain, in which reference TRBV11-2 and TRBJ2-7 provide the parts outside the CDR3, is EAGVAQSPRYKIIEKRQSVAFWCNPISGHATLYWYQQILGQGPKLLIQFQNNGVVDDSQLPKDRFSAERLKGVDSTLKIQPAKLEDSAVYLCASSVIYEQYFGPGTRLTVT.

The V gene is TRBV28, the J gene TRBJ2-1; D remains unclear. The CDR3 length is 15 residues. V shed 2 bases and J shed 0 bases, with 8 bases lying between them. Germline V lookup: CDR1 MDHEN, CDR2 SYDVKM. Here the CDR3 reads CASSLTLSSYNEQFF. CDR3 nucleotides: TGTGCCAGCAGTTTAACCCTAAGCTCCTACAATGAGCAGTTCTTC.

The CDR3 DNA follows: TGTGCCAGCTCTAGGAATGGAAACACCATATATTTT. Translation: CASSRNGNTIYF. The J gene is TRBJ1-3, the V gene TRBV6-1, with unresolved D. V was pared by 8 bases and J by 3 bases, with 8 bases between. The germline V gene has CDR1 MNHNS and CDR2 SASEGT. The CDR3 loop spans 12 amino acids.

The chain recombines TRBV5-6 with TRBJ2-1; no definite D call. The V gene lost 0 bases and the J gene lost 0 bases, with 7 bases spanning the gap. The CDR3 spans 15 residues. Germline V gives CDR1 SGHDT, CDR2 YYEEEE. CDR3 residues: CASSLGINSYNEQFF. CDR3 sequence (DNA): TGTGCCAGCAGCTTGGGGATCAACTCCTACAATGAGCAGTTCTTC.

The chain uses TRBV5-1 and TRBJ2-1, with 7 bases aligning to TRBD2. Losses at the gene ends were 4 bases for V and 2 bases for J; bases not matched to a gene: 6. Per the germline V gene, CDR1 is SGHRS and CDR2 is YFSETQ. The CDR3 has 15 residues. The CDR3: CASSVLAVTYNEQFF. CDR3 DNA sequence: TGCGCCAGCAGCGTCCTAGCGGTAACCTACAATGAGCAGTTCTTC.

The V call is TRBV5-4, the J call TRBJ2-7; 7 bases are shared with TRBD2. The germline gives CDR1 SGHNT, CDR2 YYREEE (reference sequence). The CDR3 has 16 residues. V was pared by 4 bases and J by 0 bases, with 10 bases of the junction left unmatched. The CDR3 sequence is CASSGGVKKGSYEQYF. The CDR3 DNA follows: TGTGCCAGCAGCGGGGGGGTGAAGAAGGGCTCCTACGAGCAGTACTTC.